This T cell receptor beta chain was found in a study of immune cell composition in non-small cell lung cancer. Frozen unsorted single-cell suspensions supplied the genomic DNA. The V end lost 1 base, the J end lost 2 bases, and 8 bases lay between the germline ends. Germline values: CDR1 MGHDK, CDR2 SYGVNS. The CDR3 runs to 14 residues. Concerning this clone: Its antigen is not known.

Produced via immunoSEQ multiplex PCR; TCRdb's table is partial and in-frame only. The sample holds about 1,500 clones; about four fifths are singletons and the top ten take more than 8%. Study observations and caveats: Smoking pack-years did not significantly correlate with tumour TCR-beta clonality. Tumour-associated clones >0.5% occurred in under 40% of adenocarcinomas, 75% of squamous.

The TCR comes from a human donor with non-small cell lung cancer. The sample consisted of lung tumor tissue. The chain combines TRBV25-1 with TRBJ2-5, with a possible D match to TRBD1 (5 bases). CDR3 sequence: CASSEWSGQETQYF. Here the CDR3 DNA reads TGTGCCAGCAGTGAATGGTCAGGGCAAGAGACCCAGTACTTC.